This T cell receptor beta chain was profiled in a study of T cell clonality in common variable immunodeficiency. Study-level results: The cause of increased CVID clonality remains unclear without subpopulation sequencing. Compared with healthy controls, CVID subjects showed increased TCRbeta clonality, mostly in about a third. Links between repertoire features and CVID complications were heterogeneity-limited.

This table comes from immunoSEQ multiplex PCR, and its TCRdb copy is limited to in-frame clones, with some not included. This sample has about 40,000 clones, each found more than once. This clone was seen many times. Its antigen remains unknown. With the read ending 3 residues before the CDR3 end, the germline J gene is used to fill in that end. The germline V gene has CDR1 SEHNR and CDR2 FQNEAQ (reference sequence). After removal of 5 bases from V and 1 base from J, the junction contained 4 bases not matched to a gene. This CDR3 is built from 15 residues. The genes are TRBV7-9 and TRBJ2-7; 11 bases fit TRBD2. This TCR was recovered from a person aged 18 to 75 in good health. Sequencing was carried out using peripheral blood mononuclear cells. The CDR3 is CASSPASGRSYEQYF. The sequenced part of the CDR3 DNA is TGTGCCAGCAGCCCCGCTAGCGGGAGGTCCTACGAG. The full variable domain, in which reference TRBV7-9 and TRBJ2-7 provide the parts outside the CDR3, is DTGVSQNPRHKITKRGQNVTFRCDPISEHNRLYWYRQTLGQGPEFLTYFQNEAQLEKSRLLSDRFSAERPKGSFSTLEIQRTEQGDSAMYLCASSPASGRSYEQYFGPGTRLTVT.